One sample yielded the 29 T cell receptor beta chains listed below, sequenced in a study of blood T cell repertoires in COVID-19. TCRdb's table, derived via immunoSEQ multiplex PCR, lists solely in-frame clones and lacks some. The data contain some 270,000 clones, 70% to 90% of them seen just once; the ten biggest clones take up about 6.2%. The sample taken for sequencing was PBMCs or T cells enriched from blood (not recorded which). The receptors were sampled from a woman aged 45-59 years who had been exposed to COVID-19.

The chain's CDR3 is CASGQRSYNEQFF. CDR3 DNA sequence: TGTGCCAGTGGACAGCGTTCCTACAATGAGCAGTTCTTC. The chain combines TRBV6-5 with TRBJ2-1; D might be TRBD1 (6 bases). Germline V gene sequence: CDR1 MNHEY, CDR2 SVGAGI. The V gene lost 9 bases and the J gene lost 1 base, with 10 bases spanning the gap. This CDR3 spans 13 amino acids.

The chain carries TRBV6-5 and TRBJ1-5; TRBD1 is a possible D gene (5 bases). CDR3 size: 13 residues. Germline loops: CDR1 MNHEY, CDR2 SVGAGI. Trimming took 6 bases from V and 8 from J, leaving 14 bases between them. The CDR3 protein is CASSGGRWEPQHF. In nucleotides, the CDR3 is TGTGCCAGCAGCGGGGGGAGGTGGGAGCCCCAGCATTTT.

The chain combines TRBV27 with TRBJ1-3; D is possibly TRBD1 (5 bases). Germline V gene sequence: CDR1 MNHEY, CDR2 SMNVEV (reference sequence). The V end lost 5 bases, the J end lost 1 base, and 15 bases lay between the germline ends. CDR3 length equals 16 residues. CDR3 coding DNA: TGTGCCAGCAGTCCCCAGGGTGCGATATCTGGAAACACCATATATTTT. This sequence encodes CASSPQGAISGNTIYF.

The chain joins TRBV3-1 (or the pseudogene TRBV3-2) to TRBJ1-3; D is perhaps TRBD1 (5 bases). Germline assignment: CDR1 LGHDT and CDR2 YNNKEL (reference sequence). Trimming shortened V by 4 bases and J by 7 bases, and 11 bases separated the two germline ends. CDR3 length equals 13 residues. Here the CDR3 DNA reads TGTGCCAGCAGCCTCCGACAGACCAACACCATATATTTT. As protein: CASSLRQTNTIYF.

The chain joins TRBV2 to TRBJ1-1; 7 nucleotides line up with TRBD1. This CDR3 has 15 residues. CDR1 and CDR2 from the germline V gene are SNHLY and FYNNEI. Trimming at V came to 4 bases and at J to 0 bases, leaving 5 bases not matched to a gene. The chain's CDR3 is CASSATGDMNTEAFF. CDR3 nucleotides: TGTGCCAGCAGTGCCACAGGGGACATGAACACTGAAGCTTTCTTT.

Concerning this clone itself: Distinct nucleotide sequences in the sample also encode this CDR3. V is TRBV12-3 or TRBV12-4 and J is TRBJ1-1; no clear D gene. This CDR3 has 13 amino acids. The V and J ends lost 6 bases and 0 bases respectively, with 8 bases between them. The CDR3 loop is CASSPTVNTEAFF. The DNA for the CDR3 is TGTGCCAGCAGCCCAACAGTGAACACTGAAGCTTTCTTT.

This rearrangement joins TRBV14 to TRBJ2-1, with a tentative D call TRBD2 (5 bases). V was cut by 2 bases and J by 9 bases, with 17 bases left in between. CDR3 length equals 15 residues. Looked up from germline, CDR1 is SGHDN and CDR2 is FVKESK. Written as DNA, the CDR3 is TGTGCCAGCAGCCAATTCGCGGGTTCGGATGCTGAGCAGTTCTTC. It translates to CASSQFAGSDAEQFF.

The chain links TRBV6-5 to TRBJ1-2; no clear D. V lost 5 bases to trimming and J lost 5 bases, with 15 bases between them. The CDR3 is 14 amino acids. Germline assignment: CDR1 MNHEY and CDR2 SVGAGI. The CDR3 region has the DNA TGTGCCAGCAGTCCACAGCCCTCGAGTTATGGCTACACCTTC. Residues: CASSPQPSSYGYTF.

This sequence joins TRBV6-2 or TRBV6-3 and TRBJ2-1, with 14 positions matching TRBD2. V trimming: 7 bases; J trimming: 5 bases; junction bases outside the gene matches: 4. CDR3 length: 15 residues. CDR1 and CDR2 (germline): MNHEY, SVGEGT. The CDR3: CASTPTSGGDNEQFF. The CDR3 region has the DNA TGTGCCAGCACCCCGACTAGCGGGGGGGACAATGAGCAGTTCTTC.

The J gene is TRBJ1-1, the V gene TRBV2; D call uncertain. Germline V gene lookup returns CDR1 SNHLY and CDR2 FYNNEI. CDR3 length equals 14 residues. Trimming removed 7 bases from V and 1 base from J, with 13 bases in between. Here the CDR3 DNA reads TGTGCCAGCACCTTCTCGGGGAAGAACACTGAAGCTTTCTTT. Translation: CASTFSGKNTEAFF.

V usage is TRBV4-2 and J usage is TRBJ2-7; 7 nucleotides line up with TRBD1. The ends lost 4 bases at V and 3 bases at J; junction bases unmatched: 6. CDR1 LGHNA and CDR2 YNFKEQ come from the germline V gene. The CDR3 consists of 14 residues. This chain's CDR3 is CASSPQTGHYEQYF. In nucleotides, the CDR3 is TGTGCCAGCAGCCCTCAGACAGGGCACTACGAGCAGTACTTC.

The V and J genes are TRBV19 and TRBJ1-2; perhaps TRBD1 as D (5 bases). The CDR3 has 15 amino acids. The germline CDR1 and CDR2 sequences are LNHDA and SQIVND (reference sequence). Deletions cut 2 bases from V and 9 bases from J, with 19 bases between. Written as DNA, the CDR3 is TGTGCCAGTAGTATAAGCAACTATTTCGGGGGAAGCTACACCTTC. The encoded protein is CASSISNYFGGSYTF.

This rearrangement joins TRBV24-1 to TRBJ1-5; D not certain. V lost 1 base and J lost 2, with 8 bases in between. The germline gives CDR1 KGHDR, CDR2 SFDVKD. The CDR3 has 15 residues. The CDR3 region is CATSDFVVCNQPQHF. The DNA for the CDR3 is TGTGCCACCAGTGATTTCGTCGTTTGCAATCAGCCCCAGCATTTT.

This clone was seen a few times. This sequence joins TRBV5-1 and TRBJ2-1; TRBD2 matches at 9 bases. J was trimmed by 4 bases and V by 5 bases; bases with no gene match: 10. The CDR3 runs to 16 residues. Germline V lookup: CDR1 SGHRS, CDR2 YFSETQ. CDR3 nucleotides: TGCGCCAGCAGGGAGTTAGCGGGGGCCTCATACAATGAGCAGTTCTTC. It translates to CASRELAGASYNEQFF.

V gene TRBV2 combines with J gene TRBJ1-3; D is possibly TRBD1 (6 bases). Looked up from germline, CDR1 is SNHLY and CDR2 is FYNNEI. CDR3 length: 15 residues. V shed 5 bases and J shed 0 bases, with 11 bases lying between them. The CDR3 sequence: CASSTGTSSGNTIYF. DNA of the CDR3: TGTGCCAGCAGTACAGGGACTAGCTCTGGAAACACCATATATTTT. The complete variable domain, with remaining parts taken from reference TRBV2 and TRBJ1-3, reads EPEVTQTPSHQVTQMGQEVILRCVPISNHLYFYWYRQILGQKVEFLVSFYNNEISEKSEIFDDQFSVERPDGSNFTLKIRSTKLEDSAMYFCASSTGTSSGNTIYFGEGSWLTVV.

The rearrangement links TRBV28 to TRBJ1-5; no clear D. V was pared by 2 bases and J by 6 bases, with 14 bases between. This CDR3 comprises 15 residues. Germline V gives CDR1 MDHEN, CDR2 SYDVKM. In DNA, the CDR3 is TGTGCCAGCAGTTTACTTTGGGAGGGAACTCAGCCCCAGCATTTT. As protein: CASSLLWEGTQPQHF.

This clone was recorded a few times. J is TRBJ1-6 and V is TRBV5-1; 8 nucleotides match TRBD1. Germline V lookup: CDR1 SGHRS, CDR2 YFSETQ. The CDR3 is made up of 15 amino acids. Unmatched junction bases numbered 6, after V lost 3 bases and J lost 7 bases. The CDR3 region is CASSSSGTGNSPLHF. The CDR3 nucleotides read TGCGCCAGCAGCTCATCCGGGACAGGCAATTCACCCCTCCACTTT.

The chain carries TRBV4-3 and TRBJ1-1, with D unclear. V lost 2 bases, J lost 1 base, and 11 bases lay in between. From germline, CDR1 is LGHNA and CDR2 YSLEER. The CDR3 extends over 15 amino acids. CDR3 nucleotides: TGCGCCAGCAGCCAAAGATGGGGAGGGAACACTGAAGCTTTCTTT. It translates to CASSQRWGGNTEAFF.

This clone has just a few counts. The rearrangement uses TRBV6-2 or TRBV6-3 and TRBJ2-3; weak D call: TRBD2 (7 bases). Germline V gene sequence: CDR1 MNHEY, CDR2 SVGEGT. The ends were cut back, 4 bases at V and 5 bases at J, with 22 bases in the middle. The CDR3 consists of 17 residues. The DNA of the CDR3 is TGTGCCAGCAGTTTCGGGTTCAACAGGGAGGGCGTAGATACGCAGTATTTT. Amino acids: CASSFGFNREGVDTQYF.

The chain recombines TRBV10-1 with TRBJ1-3; no clear D gene. This CDR3 has 14 residues. Trimming took off 0 bases at V and 9 bases at J, with 12 bases between the two ends. CDR1 and CDR2 from the germline V gene are WNHNN and SYGVQD (reference sequence). The CDR3 bases are TGCGCCAGCAGTGAGTCTCAACAGTCTTCCACCATATATTTT. Its translation is CASSESQQSSTIYF.

V and J are TRBV6-5 and TRBJ2-1; D may be TRBD2 (6 bases). CDR1 is MNHEY, CDR2 SVGAGI, per germline. V dropped 4 bases and J dropped 6 bases, with 19 bases sitting between them. CDR3 size: 16 residues. CDR3 DNA: TGTGCCAGCAGTTCTTCCACGGGACTCCTGTCCAATGAGCAGTTCTTC. Translation gives CASSSSTGLLSNEQFF.

The count of this clone is one. The chain recombines TRBV15 with TRBJ2-2; the match to TRBD1 covers 8 bases. V shed 5 bases and J 2 bases; nucleotides not matched to a gene: 7. Germline V CDR1 and CDR2: LNHNV, YYDKDF (reference sequence). There are 16 residues in the CDR3. The chain's CDR3 is CATSGHDRGNTGELFF. In DNA, the CDR3 is TGTGCCACCAGCGGACACGACAGGGGAAACACCGGGGAGCTGTTTTTT.

This clone has a single count. The chain has TRBV11-2 and TRBJ2-1; 8 nucleotides line up with TRBD2. The CDR3 runs 15 residues. Germline trimming cut 8 bases from V and 7 bases from J; bases unmatched to any gene: 13. The V gene's germline CDR1 is SGHAT and CDR2 FQNNGV. This CDR3 reads CASSLDASGRNEQFF. For the CDR3, the DNA is TGTGCCAGCTCCCTAGACGCTAGCGGGCGAAATGAGCAGTTCTTC.

This rearrangement joins TRBV4-1 to TRBJ2-1; 11 bases align to TRBD2. Germline V gene lookup returns CDR1 MGHRA and CDR2 YSYEKL. The length of the CDR3 is 15 residues. The J segment lost 3 bases and the V segment lost 6 bases, leaving 4 bases of the junction unmatched. Here the CDR3 reads CASSHLAGGYNEQFF. CDR3 sequence (DNA): TGCGCCAGCAGTCACCTAGCGGGGGGCTACAATGAGCAGTTCTTC.

The sample holds one count of this clone. CDR3 DNA sequence: TGTGCCAGCAGTTCCCACAGGGGAATGAACACTGAAGCTTTCTTT. It translates to CASSSHRGMNTEAFF. The V and J genes are TRBV28 and TRBJ1-1; TRBD1 aligns across 7 bases. Germline trimming cut 4 bases from V and 0 bases from J; bases unmatched to any gene: 5. The length of the CDR3 is 15 residues. The V gene's germline CDR1 is MDHEN and CDR2 SYDVKM. The whole variable domain, filled in from reference TRBV28 and TRBJ1-1, reads DVKVTQSSRYLVKRTGEKVFLECVQDMDHENMFWYRQDPGLGLRLIYFSYDVKMKEKGDIPEGYSVSREKKERFSLILESASTNQTSMYLCASSSHRGMNTEAFFGQGTRLTVV.

The chain employs TRBV10-1 and TRBJ2-6, with a tentative D call TRBD2 (5 bases). V lost 2 bases and J lost 0, with 8 bases in between. The CDR3 runs to 16 residues. Germline V gene lookup returns CDR1 WNHNN and CDR2 SYGVQD (reference sequence). The CDR3 loop is CASSEGRGSGANVLTF. The CDR3 DNA is TGCGCCAGCAGTGAGGGGAGAGGCTCTGGGGCCAACGTCCTGACTTTC.

J is TRBJ1-1 and V is TRBV13; TRBD1 might be the D (6 bases). There are 14 residues in the CDR3. Germline CDR1 and CDR2: PRHDT and FYEKMQ (reference sequence). Trimming removed 4 bases at V and 0 bases at J, with 9 bases between. The DNA for the CDR3 is TGTGCCAGCAGCTCCCAGGGGATGAACACTGAAGCTTTCTTT. Amino acid sequence: CASSSQGMNTEAFF. Full variable domain (remainder filled in from reference TRBV13 and TRBJ1-1): AAGVIQSPRHLIKEKRETATLKCYPIPRHDTVYWYQQGPGQDPQFLISFYEKMQSDKGSIPDRFSAQQFSDYHSELNMSSLELGDSALYFCASSSQGMNTEAFFGQGTRLTVV.

J is TRBJ1-1 and V is TRBV6-2 or TRBV6-3, with 7 bases matching TRBD1. From germline, CDR1 is MNHEY and CDR2 SVGEGT. The CDR3 has 14 residues. With 5 bases clipped from V and 0 bases from J, the junction kept 3 bases outside the gene matches. The CDR3 DNA is TGTGCCAGCAGTGGGGGACAGTTGAACACTGAAGCTTTCTTT. Translated: CASSGGQLNTEAFF.

V usage is TRBV5-1 and J usage is TRBJ1-3; tentative D call: TRBD1 (5 bases). There are 15 residues in the CDR3. Germline V gene data show CDR1 as SGHRS and CDR2 as YFSETQ. V was trimmed by 0 bases and J by 2 bases, leaving 9 bases between them. The CDR3 DNA is TGCGCCAGCAGCTTGGCGGGCAGGGCTGGAAACACCATATATTTT. Amino acid sequence: CASSLAGRAGNTIYF.